This T cell receptor beta chain emerged from a study of blood T cell repertoires in COVID-19. This clone occurred a few times. In germline, CDR1 is KGHSH, CDR2 LQKENI. V lost 5 bases to trimming and J lost 4 bases; unmatched junction nucleotides: 7. The CDR3 extends over 15 amino acids. Original analysis: Quantification of nucleated cells was approximated via reference gene primer amplification. Sequencing was performed with immunoSEQ multiplex PCR; in TCRdb, only in-frame clones are kept and a portion is missing. That table is the source of V, J and clone size, and D and trimming were worked out from the DNA. The sample lists under 200,000 clones, around 83% occurring once.

The V call is TRBV18, the J call TRBJ1-4; 7 nucleotides match TRBD1. Sequencing used peripheral blood. The TCR sequence derives from a human donor in a cohort sampled during active COVID-19. As DNA, the CDR3 is TGTGCCAGCTCATTTAACAGGGGCTTTAATGAAAAACTGTTTTTT. As protein: CASSFNRGFNEKLFF.